A selection of T cell receptor beta chains follows, all from one sample in a study of human T cells and chemical hapten exposure. Via MiXCR, TCRdb re-called the RACE reads, giving one row per CDR3 protein. This sample yields under 450,000 distinct CDR3 sequences, of which 4% to 5.5% are seen a single time; 2% to 2.5% belongs to the top ten. Sample: whole blood, taken in connection with sensitization to the hapten diphenylcyclopropenone (DPC). The receptors shown here come from a woman aged 45-60 years with alopecia areata. Some clones in this sample may be carry-over from other donors' samples. Each CDR3 is given with its conserved first and last residue. The order of the fields is clone size, V gene, J gene, D gene, CDR3 DNA, CDR3 protein. D genes are given only for firm matches. Clone size, where shown, is once, few, many, or a class for clones that have expanded.

few,TRBV6-6,TRBJ1-2,TRBD1,TGTGCCAGCAGACCACTTTCGGCAGGGGGCTATGGCTACACCTTC,CASRPLSAGGYGYTF
many,TRBV12-3/TRBV12-4,TRBJ2-5,TRBD2,TGTGCCAGCAGTCCTCCGGGACTAGCGGGAGTAGAGACCCAGTACTTC,CASSPPGLAGVETQYF
many,TRBV12-3/TRBV12-4,TRBJ1-4,.,TGTGCCAGCAGGAGGCGGATTCTTAATGAAAAACTGTTTTTT,CASRRRILNEKLFF
few,TRBV25-1,TRBJ1-6,.,TGTGCCAGCAAACAGGAGAACTATAATTCACCCCTCCACTTT,CASKQENYNSPLHF
.,TRBV24-1,TRBJ2-3,.,TGTGCCACCACGGGGTTTGGGGATACGCAGTATTTT,CATTGFGDTQYF
few,TRBV9,TRBJ2-6,.,TGTGCCAGTCGCCGGGATTCAGGGGCCAACGTCCTGACTTTC,CASRRDSGANVLTF
many,TRBV6-5,TRBJ2-1,.,TGTGCCAGCAGTTACGAGGGGAGGTCCTACAATGAGCAGTTCTTC,CASSYEGRSYNEQFF
many,TRBV20-1,TRBJ1-2,.,TGCAGTGCTTCGATTCAGGGTTTTGGCTACACCTTC,CSASIQGFGYTF
many,TRBV2,TRBJ2-4,.,TGTGCCAGCAGTGGACAGTTCATGGGCAAAAACATTCAGTACTTC,CASSGQFMGKNIQYF
.,TRBV5-6,TRBJ2-3,.,TGTGCCAGCGGGTGGGTCGGTCTTAGCACAGATACGCAGTATTTT,CASGWVGLSTDTQYF
many,TRBV29-1,TRBJ2-1,.,TGCAGCGTCCGGGACGGCGCCTACAATGAGCAGTTCTTC,CSVRDGAYNEQFF
many,TRBV20-1,TRBJ1-4,.,TGCAGTGCTAGAGGGGCAGAGGAACTGTTTTTT,CSARGAEELFF
.,TRBV18,TRBJ2-3,TRBD2,TGTGCCAGCTCGTCGACTAGCGAGCTAAGCACAGATACGCAGTATTTT,CASSSTSELSTDTQYF
many,TRBV2,TRBJ1-2,.,TGTGCCAGCAGTGGGTTGGGAGCCTATGGCTACACCTTC,CASSGLGAYGYTF
many,TRBV29-1,TRBJ2-5,.,TGCAGCGTCCCAAAGGGCCAGCGGTGGGGAAGGGAAGAGACCCAGTACTTC,CSVPKGQRWGREETQYF
many,TRBV12-3/TRBV12-4,TRBJ2-1,TRBD2,TGTGCCAGCAGTTTTTCAGCGGGGGGGCCAAACAATGAGCAGTTCTTC,CASSFSAGGPNNEQFF
many,TRBV7-6,TRBJ2-3,TRBD2,TGTGCCAGCAGCTTTTTCTCAAGCGGGGGAGTCCGAGGCACAGATACGCAGTATTTT,CASSFFSSGGVRGTDTQYF
.,TRBV6-5,TRBJ1-1,TRBD1,TGTGCCAGCAGCCTGACAGGGATCAACACTGAAGCTTTCTTT,CASSLTGINTEAFF
few,TRBV5-1,TRBJ1-4,TRBD1,TGCGCCAGCAGCCCGGCCGGAGGGACAGTGAATGAAAAACTGTTTTTT,CASSPAGGTVNEKLFF
.,TRBV7-2,TRBJ2-1,TRBD2,TGTGCCAGCAGCTTATTCGCGGGAGAAAATGAGCAGTTCTTC,CASSLFAGENEQFF
many,TRBV20-1,TRBJ1-5,TRBD1,TGCAGTGCTAGAGATCAAGGGACAGGGGGTCAGCCCCAGCATTTT,CSARDQGTGGQPQHF
.,TRBV6-5,TRBJ2-7,TRBD1,TGTGCCAGCAGTTACAATGGACAGGGGGACAACGAGCAGTACTTC,CASSYNGQGDNEQYF
many,TRBV3-1,TRBJ1-2,.,TGTGCCAGCAGCCAGGGAGTAGCGCTCAATGGCTACACCTTC,CASSQGVALNGYTF
.,TRBV12-3/TRBV12-4,TRBJ2-5,.,TGTGCCAGCAGTCTTCCGGGACAAAGAGAGACCCAGTACTTC,CASSLPGQRETQYF
many,TRBV10-2,TRBJ1-3,.,TGCGCCAGCAGTGAGTTGGGACGGCTCTCTGGAAACACCATATATTTT,CASSELGRLSGNTIYF
many,TRBV7-2,TRBJ1-4,.,TGTGCCAGCAGCTTAGCGCCGGGGACCCTCAGGGGACTGTTTTTT,CASSLAPGTLRGLFF
few,TRBV5-1,TRBJ2-5,.,TGCGCCAGCAGCTTGGTTGGGGAGTCCCAAGAGACCCAGTACTTC,CASSLVGESQETQYF
many,TRBV7-9,TRBJ2-7,TRBD1,TGTGCCAGCAGCTCGCGACAGGGGATTGGTTACGAGCAGTACTTC,CASSSRQGIGYEQYF
many,TRBV3-1,TRBJ1-2,.,TGTGCCAGCAGCCGGATCAACTATGGCTACACCTTC,CASSRINYGYTF
many,TRBV7-8,TRBJ1-1,.,TGTGCCAGCAGCCCCCGAACTGAAGCTTTCTTT,CASSPRTEAFF
few,TRBV12-3/TRBV12-4,TRBJ1-2,.,TGTGCCAGCAGTCGGGCGCAGGGTGTCTATGGCTACACCTTC,CASSRAQGVYGYTF
.,TRBV2,TRBJ1-6,TRBD1,TGTGCCAGCAGTGAACTGGAGACAGGGCATTCACCCCTCCACTTT,CASSELETGHSPLHF
many,TRBV24-1,TRBJ1-4,.,TGTGCCACCAGTGATTTTGAGGGGGGTTTGCTTTCTAATGAAAAACTGTTTTTT,CATSDFEGGLLSNEKLFF
many,TRBV28,TRBJ2-1,.,TGTGCCAGCAGTCCCTGGAATGAGCAGTTCTTC,CASSPWNEQFF
many,TRBV5-6,TRBJ2-1,TRBD2,TGTGCCAGCAGCTTCGGACTAGCGGGAGTGTCTAATGAGCAGTTCTTC,CASSFGLAGVSNEQFF
.,TRBV28,TRBJ2-1,.,TGTGCCAGCAGTTTCCGGGGGCTAGCAAATGAGCAGTTCTTC,CASSFRGLANEQFF
.,TRBV4-2,TRBJ2-1,TRBD2,TGTGCCAGCAGCCAGCCCCTAGCGGGAGGGGTCAATGAGCAGTTCTTC,CASSQPLAGGVNEQFF
many,TRBV27,TRBJ1-2,.,TGTGCCAGCTCCCCGGAGGGGAACTATGGCTACACCTTC,CASSPEGNYGYTF
.,TRBV15,TRBJ2-4,TRBD2,TGTGCCACCAGCAGAGATTCTCTAGCGGGAAACATTCAGTACTTC,CATSRDSLAGNIQYF
many,TRBV6-5,TRBJ1-4,.,TGTGCCAGCAGTCCTAATAGTAGGGAAGAAAAACTGTTTTTT,CASSPNSREEKLFF
many,TRBV12-3/TRBV12-4,TRBJ2-5,.,TGTGCCAGCAGTTTTGACAGGGCGGGAACCCAGTACTTC,CASSFDRAGTQYF
.,TRBV5-1,TRBJ1-1,.,TGCGCCAGCAGCTTGGAGACCTACACTGAAGCTTTCTTT,CASSLETYTEAFF
.,TRBV6-5,TRBJ2-3,.,TGTGCCAGCAGCAGAACCTACACAGATACGCAGTATTTT,CASSRTYTDTQYF